This is a list of T cell receptor beta chains from one sample in a study of human T cells and chemical hapten exposure. In TCRdb, the RACE reads were re-called with MiXCR into one record per CDR3 protein. This table holds 70,000 to 95,000 distinct CDR3 sequences, less than 8.5% found once. Sequenced material: whole blood, taken in connection with sensitization to the hapten diphenylcyclopropenone (DPC). These receptors originate from a woman younger than 45 with alopecia areata. Some clones in this sample may be carry-over from other donors' samples. Each CDR3 is given with its conserved first and last residue. A D gene is named only where the DNA matches it firmly. Clone size is stated in some rows and not others, as once, few, many or a class when expanded.

v_call: TRBV29-1
d_call: NA
j_call: TRBJ2-5
clone_size: NA
cdr3_nt: TGCAGCGCAACGGGGGCAAACCAAGAGACCCAGTACTTC
cdr3_aa: CSATGANQETQYF

v_call: TRBV7-2
d_call: NA
j_call: TRBJ1-6
clone_size: few
cdr3_nt: TGTGCCAGCAGCCCTACCCCAGGGTATAGTAGGAATTCACCCCTCCACTTT
cdr3_aa: CASSPTPGYSRNSPLHF

v_call: TRBV9
d_call: NA
j_call: TRBJ1-5
clone_size: many
cdr3_nt: TGTGCCAGCAGCGCTGGTGCGGTGAGCAATCAGCCCCAGCATTTT
cdr3_aa: CASSAGAVSNQPQHF

v_call: TRBV5-5
d_call: NA
j_call: TRBJ2-1
clone_size: few
cdr3_nt: TGTGCCAGCAGCTTTCAACTAGTATTTGAGCAGTTCTTC
cdr3_aa: CASSFQLVFEQFF

v_call: TRBV21-1
d_call: NA
j_call: TRBJ1-2
clone_size: NA
cdr3_nt: TGTGCCAGCATTTATTGGGACAGGGGGCGTCATGGCTACAACTTC
cdr3_aa: CASIYWDRGRHGYNF

v_call: TRBV7-9
d_call: NA
j_call: TRBJ1-1
clone_size: many
cdr3_nt: TGTGCCAGCAATTGGGGGATGAACACTGAAGCTTTCTTT
cdr3_aa: CASNWGMNTEAFF

v_call: TRBV20-1
d_call: NA
j_call: TRBJ2-3
clone_size: few
cdr3_nt: TGCAGTTGCTCTGGCACCCGGGACTCCTTTGGGTTCGATACGCAGTATTTT
cdr3_aa: CSCSGTRDSFGFDTQYF

v_call: TRBV7-2
d_call: NA
j_call: TRBJ2-5
clone_size: many
cdr3_nt: TGTGCCAGCAGCTTTTTACAGGGAGGAGAGACCCAGTACTTC
cdr3_aa: CASSFLQGGETQYF

v_call: TRBV29-1
d_call: NA
j_call: TRBJ2-4
clone_size: many
cdr3_nt: TGCAGCGTTGAAACAGGGAGGCAAAACATTCAGTACTTC
cdr3_aa: CSVETGRQNIQYF

v_call: TRBV4-2
d_call: NA
j_call: TRBJ2-3
clone_size: NA
cdr3_nt: TGTGCCAGCAGCCAAGTAGGCGGGGGCTTCCCTGATACGCAGTATTTT
cdr3_aa: CASSQVGGGFPDTQYF

v_call: TRBV5-1
d_call: TRBD2
j_call: TRBJ2-1
clone_size: many
cdr3_nt: TGCGCCAGCAGCTTGGGGCTAGCGGGGGGCCGAAATGAGCAGTTCTTC
cdr3_aa: CASSLGLAGGRNEQFF

v_call: TRBV5-5
d_call: TRBD1
j_call: TRBJ2-3
clone_size: many
cdr3_nt: TGTGCCAGCAGCCGGGACAGGGGCACAGATACGCAGTATTTT
cdr3_aa: CASSRDRGTDTQYF

v_call: TRBV12-3/TRBV12-4
d_call: TRBD2
j_call: TRBJ2-3
clone_size: NA
cdr3_nt: TGTGCCAGCAGTTACCCTCAGGGGCGGGGGGTCTCAGATACGCAGTATTTT
cdr3_aa: CASSYPQGRGVSDTQYF

v_call: TRBV3-1
d_call: NA
j_call: TRBJ1-1
clone_size: many
cdr3_nt: TGTGCCAGCAGCCCCAGGCGGGAGTACCTGAACACTGAAGCTTTCTTT
cdr3_aa: CASSPRREYLNTEAFF

v_call: TRBV11-2
d_call: NA
j_call: TRBJ2-1
clone_size: NA
cdr3_nt: TGTGCCAGCAGCTTAGATCAGTATGAGCAGTTCTTC
cdr3_aa: CASSLDQYEQFF

v_call: TRBV2
d_call: NA
j_call: TRBJ2-7
clone_size: NA
cdr3_nt: TGTGCCAGCAGTGATGCCTACGAGCAGTACTTC
cdr3_aa: CASSDAYEQYF

v_call: TRBV6-5
d_call: TRBD2
j_call: TRBJ2-3
clone_size: few
cdr3_nt: TGTGCCAGCAGTTACGGCGGGGGGGCCACAGATACGCAGTATTTT
cdr3_aa: CASSYGGGATDTQYF

v_call: TRBV29-1
d_call: NA
j_call: TRBJ2-7
clone_size: many
cdr3_nt: TGCAGCGTCCAGGGATTTCAACCCGAGCAGTACTTC
cdr3_aa: CSVQGFQPEQYF

v_call: TRBV20-1
d_call: NA
j_call: TRBJ1-3
clone_size: many
cdr3_nt: TGCAGTGCTCCCTCCTCTGGAAACACCATATATTTT
cdr3_aa: CSAPSSGNTIYF

v_call: TRBV10-3
d_call: NA
j_call: TRBJ1-2
clone_size: few
cdr3_nt: TGTGCCATCACCGGGGACGCAACCTATGGCTACACCTTC
cdr3_aa: CAITGDATYGYTF

v_call: TRBV7-7
d_call: NA
j_call: TRBJ2-3
clone_size: few
cdr3_nt: TGTGCCAGCTCGGTAGGGCCCACAGATACGCAGTATTTT
cdr3_aa: CASSVGPTDTQYF

v_call: TRBV5-6
d_call: NA
j_call: TRBJ1-3
clone_size: few
cdr3_nt: TGTGCCAGCAGCTTGGTCTACGGGACCATAGGAAACACCATATATTTT
cdr3_aa: CASSLVYGTIGNTIYF

v_call: TRBV7-8
d_call: TRBD2
j_call: TRBJ2-3
clone_size: few
cdr3_nt: TGTGCCAGCAGCTCCGCTCTGACTAGCGGGGGGGCCAAAGATACGCAGTATTTT
cdr3_aa: CASSSALTSGGAKDTQYF

v_call: TRBV5-1
d_call: TRBD2
j_call: TRBJ2-3
clone_size: many
cdr3_nt: TGCGCCAGCAGCTTGGAGCGGGGGGTAAGCACAGATACGCAGTATTTT
cdr3_aa: CASSLERGVSTDTQYF

v_call: TRBV18
d_call: NA
j_call: TRBJ1-2
clone_size: NA
cdr3_nt: TGTGCCAGCTCACCACCGGACACATCTAACTATGGCTACACCTTC
cdr3_aa: CASSPPDTSNYGYTF

v_call: TRBV20-1
d_call: TRBD1
j_call: TRBJ1-1
clone_size: many
cdr3_nt: TGCAGTGCTAGACCGTCGACAGGGGGCACTGAAGCTTTCTTT
cdr3_aa: CSARPSTGGTEAFF

v_call: TRBV6-1
d_call: NA
j_call: TRBJ1-3
clone_size: few
cdr3_nt: TGTGCCAGCAGTGAAGGCCCTTTCACTGGAAACACCATATATTTT
cdr3_aa: CASSEGPFTGNTIYF

v_call: TRBV30
d_call: NA
j_call: TRBJ2-3
clone_size: many
cdr3_nt: TGTGCCCAGGCGGCGAGGGACACAGATACGCAGTATTTT
cdr3_aa: CAQAARDTDTQYF

v_call: TRBV12-3/TRBV12-4
d_call: TRBD1
j_call: TRBJ2-1
clone_size: few
cdr3_nt: TGTGCCAGCAGCGGCCCCGGGACAGGGGGCTTTAGCGGGCGGCGCAATGAGCAGTTCTTC
cdr3_aa: CASSGPGTGGFSGRRNEQFF

v_call: TRBV6-1
d_call: NA
j_call: TRBJ2-7
clone_size: many
cdr3_nt: TGTGCCAGCAGGCAAAAACCCGGGACAATCTACGAGCAGTACTTC
cdr3_aa: CASRQKPGTIYEQYF

v_call: TRBV5-5
d_call: TRBD1
j_call: TRBJ1-6
clone_size: many
cdr3_nt: TGTGCCAGCAGCCCAGGACAGGGTTATAATTCACCCCTCCACTTT
cdr3_aa: CASSPGQGYNSPLHF

v_call: TRBV6-5
d_call: NA
j_call: TRBJ1-2
clone_size: many
cdr3_nt: TGTGCCAGCAGTTACGACAACCTTAACTATGGCTACACCTTC
cdr3_aa: CASSYDNLNYGYTF

v_call: TRBV5-1
d_call: NA
j_call: TRBJ1-1
clone_size: many
cdr3_nt: TGCGCCAGCAGCCCCCTGGAGGGCGGGAACACTGAAGCTTTCTTT
cdr3_aa: CASSPLEGGNTEAFF

v_call: TRBV30
d_call: NA
j_call: TRBJ1-1
clone_size: many
cdr3_nt: TGTGCCTGGAGCCTACCCAATGGGTGGACTGAAGCTTTCTTT
cdr3_aa: CAWSLPNGWTEAFF

v_call: TRBV5-1
d_call: NA
j_call: TRBJ1-4
clone_size: many
cdr3_nt: TGCGCCAGCAGCGAAACTGTGGGACAATCAGTCGTCGGGGAAAAACTGTTTTTT
cdr3_aa: CASSETVGQSVVGEKLFF

v_call: TRBV19
d_call: NA
j_call: TRBJ1-2
clone_size: few
cdr3_nt: TGTGCCAGTAGTACCCATACTTGGGCTTCCTATGGCTACACCTTC
cdr3_aa: CASSTHTWASYGYTF

v_call: TRBV7-9
d_call: NA
j_call: TRBJ1-1
clone_size: NA
cdr3_nt: TGTGCCAGTCGACTGAACACTGAAGCTTTCTTT
cdr3_aa: CASRLNTEAFF

v_call: TRBV27
d_call: NA
j_call: TRBJ2-7
clone_size: many
cdr3_nt: TGTGCCAGCAGTTTATCCGCCCGGCCAGGGGAGCAGTACTTC
cdr3_aa: CASSLSARPGEQYF

v_call: TRBV6-1
d_call: NA
j_call: TRBJ1-5
clone_size: many
cdr3_nt: TGTGCCAGCAGTGAAATGTCGGTAAATCAGCCCCAGCATTTT
cdr3_aa: CASSEMSVNQPQHF

v_call: TRBV20-1
d_call: TRBD1
j_call: TRBJ1-2
clone_size: few
cdr3_nt: TGCAGTGCTAGAGATATCGGGGACAGGGCCCCTGGCTACACCTTC
cdr3_aa: CSARDIGDRAPGYTF

v_call: TRBV29-1
d_call: TRBD1
j_call: TRBJ1-1
clone_size: many
cdr3_nt: TGCAGCGTGAGGGACAGTTACACTGAAGCTTTCTTT
cdr3_aa: CSVRDSYTEAFF

v_call: TRBV20-1
d_call: NA
j_call: TRBJ1-5
clone_size: NA
cdr3_nt: TGCAGTGCTAGTGAACCACTGTGGGGGAAGTATGGCAATCAGCCCCAGCATTTT
cdr3_aa: CSASEPLWGKYGNQPQHF

v_call: TRBV29-1
d_call: NA
j_call: TRBJ2-1
clone_size: many
cdr3_nt: TGCAGCGTTGAAAATCCACCCGGAGGGGACGAGCAGTTCTTC
cdr3_aa: CSVENPPGGDEQFF

v_call: TRBV18
d_call: NA
j_call: TRBJ2-3
clone_size: many
cdr3_nt: TGTGCCAGCTCCCCTGGACAGTCGGATACGCAGTATTTT
cdr3_aa: CASSPGQSDTQYF

v_call: TRBV7-9
d_call: NA
j_call: TRBJ2-7
clone_size: many
cdr3_nt: TGTGCCAGCAGCTTAGGGGTTAGCTCCTACGAGCAGTACTTC
cdr3_aa: CASSLGVSSYEQYF

v_call: TRBV11-2
d_call: NA
j_call: TRBJ2-3
clone_size: many
cdr3_nt: TGTGCCAGCACCCAAAGGGGGGCTCTCACAGATACGCAGTATTTT
cdr3_aa: CASTQRGALTDTQYF

v_call: TRBV6-1
d_call: TRBD2
j_call: TRBJ2-1
clone_size: many
cdr3_nt: TGTGCCAGCAGAAGTTCGGGACTAGCGGGGGGATACAATGAGCAGTTCTTC
cdr3_aa: CASRSSGLAGGYNEQFF

v_call: TRBV20-1
d_call: NA
j_call: TRBJ2-1
clone_size: many
cdr3_nt: TGCAGTGCCCCCGGCCTTTCCTCCTACAATGAGCAGTTCTTC
cdr3_aa: CSAPGLSSYNEQFF

v_call: TRBV2
d_call: NA
j_call: TRBJ1-3
clone_size: few
cdr3_nt: TGTGCCAGCAGCTTACAGGGTTCTGGAAACACCATATATTTT
cdr3_aa: CASSLQGSGNTIYF

v_call: TRBV6-6
d_call: TRBD2
j_call: TRBJ2-5
clone_size: many
cdr3_nt: TGTGCCAGCAGTTACGCCGGACTAGCTGGCCAAGAGACCCAGTACTTC
cdr3_aa: CASSYAGLAGQETQYF

v_call: TRBV2
d_call: NA
j_call: TRBJ1-1
clone_size: many
cdr3_nt: TGTGCCAGCAGTGCCCAGACAGGAGGCACTGAAGCTTTCTTT
cdr3_aa: CASSAQTGGTEAFF

v_call: TRBV30
d_call: TRBD1
j_call: TRBJ1-5
clone_size: NA
cdr3_nt: TGTGCCTGGAGTACCGGGACAGGGCCCAATTTT
cdr3_aa: CAWSTGTGPNF

v_call: TRBV11-2
d_call: NA
j_call: TRBJ2-6
clone_size: many
cdr3_nt: TGTGCCAGCAGCTTAGATTCCGCTGGGGCCAACGTCCTGACTTTC
cdr3_aa: CASSLDSAGANVLTF

v_call: TRBV19
d_call: NA
j_call: TRBJ1-1
clone_size: NA
cdr3_nt: TGTGCCAGTAGTACGCTGGGGACGGTCCGGGGCACTAAAGCTTTCTTT
cdr3_aa: CASSTLGTVRGTKAFF

v_call: TRBV5-6
d_call: NA
j_call: TRBJ2-7
clone_size: many
cdr3_nt: TGTGCCAGCGGGAAAGGCAGGGTATCCTACGAGCAGTACTTC
cdr3_aa: CASGKGRVSYEQYF

v_call: TRBV14
d_call: NA
j_call: TRBJ1-1
clone_size: NA
cdr3_nt: TGTGCCAGCCGGAGAGGGGAGGACACTGAAGCTTTCTTT
cdr3_aa: CASRRGEDTEAFF